This T cell receptor beta chain was documented in a study of cytomegalovirus exposure and HLA in healthy donors. This clone was seen only a few times. Its antigen is unknown. The PCR made use of 60 Vbeta and 13 Jbeta primers. The data were produced by immunoSEQ multiplex PCR, yet TCRdb's version contains in-frame clones alone and is incomplete. The sample has 100,000 to 150,000 clones; around 68% are singletons. The CDR3 is made up of 17 amino acids. V was clipped by 0 bases and J by 4 bases, with 19 bases between them. The germline CDR1 and CDR2 sequences are SGHRS and YFSETQ. Regarding the study as a whole: Reports showed the classifier diagnosing cytomegalovirus status with high specificity and sensitivity. In an earlier analysis, in 620 or so donors, most V segments appeared productive either ~90% or ~30% of the time. Judged likely to be a sequencing artifact was a cluster of highly shared sequence variants. Later analysis placed DRB1 highest and HLA-C lowest in TCR association rates, which differed by HLA locus.

The rearrangement uses TRBV5-1 and TRBJ1-1, with a possible D match to TRBD1 (6 bases). The sample comprised PBMCs. The origin of this receptor is a middle-aged man in good health and CMV-seropositive. The DNA of the CDR3 is TGCGCCAGCAGCTTGGCAATTAGGGGGGGCGCAGGCACTGAAGCTTTCTTT. It translates to CASSLAIRGGAGTEAFF.